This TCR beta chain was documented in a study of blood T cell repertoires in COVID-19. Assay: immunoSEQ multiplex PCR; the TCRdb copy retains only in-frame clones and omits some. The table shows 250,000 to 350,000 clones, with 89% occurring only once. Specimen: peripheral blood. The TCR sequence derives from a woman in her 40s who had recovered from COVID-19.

The CDR3 DNA sequence: TGTGCCAGCAGCCAAGGGAGGACCAGCTACGAGCAGTACTTC. Encoded protein: CASSQGRTSYEQYF. The rearrangement links TRBV3-1 (or the pseudogene TRBV3-2) to TRBJ2-7, with D tentatively TRBD2 (5 bases). The V end was cut by 1 base, the J end by 3 bases, with 10 bases between. The CDR3 consists of 14 residues. Germline CDR1 reads LGHDT; CDR2 reads YNNKEL (reference sequence).